What follows are 17 T cell receptor beta chains derived from one specimen sequenced in a study of cytomegalovirus exposure and HLA in healthy donors. Researchers ran the PCR with 60 Vbeta and 13 Jbeta primers. Sequenced by immunoSEQ multiplex PCR; TCRdb stores in-frame clones only, minus some. The sample carries 95,000 to 150,000 clones, approximately 77% recorded once. The sample consisted of PBMCs. These receptor sequences come from a man aged 18 to 29 in good health and CMV-seronegative.

This clone has just a few counts. The genes are TRBV5-1 and TRBJ2-3, with D perhaps TRBD2 (5 bases). Germline CDR1 reads SGHRS; CDR2 reads YFSETQ. V was trimmed by 0 bases and J by 1 base, leaving 9 bases between them. This CDR3 has 15 residues. The CDR3 region is CASSLGGAGTDTQYF. DNA of the CDR3: TGCGCCAGCAGCTTGGGGGGAGCGGGCACAGATACGCAGTATTTT.

This chain connects TRBV4-1 to TRBJ1-5, with D uncertain. V was cut by 6 bases and J by 2 bases, with 14 bases left in between. CDR1 MGHRA and CDR2 YSYEKL come from the germline V gene. This CDR3 has 15 amino acids. In DNA, the CDR3 is TGCGCCAGCAGGACATCGGACTCGGGCAATCAGCCCCAGCATTTT. Translated: CASRTSDSGNQPQHF.

The gene calls are TRBV2 and TRBJ2-3; TRBD2 matches 12 bases. Germline V gives CDR1 SNHLY, CDR2 FYNNEI. Trimming took 6 bases from V and 3 from J; bases not matched to a gene: 4. The length of the CDR3 is 15 residues. CDR3 coding DNA: TGTGCCAGCAGGACTAGCGGGGGATCGACAGATACGCAGTATTTT. Its translation: CASRTSGGSTDTQYF.

The chain employs TRBV18 and TRBJ2-3, with D tentatively TRBD1 (5 bases). This CDR3 has 15 amino acids. Germline-derived CDR1 and CDR2 are KGHSH and LQKENI. Trimming took 3 bases from V and 2 from J, leaving 12 bases between them. CDR3 loop: CASSPLGAVTDTQYF. The CDR3 coding sequence is TGTGCCAGCTCACCCTTAGGGGCAGTCACAGATACGCAGTATTTT.

The chain links TRBV7-9 to TRBJ1-4; 9 bases fit TRBD1. V gave up 5 bases and J gave up 11 bases; unmatched junction bases: 6. Germline V CDR1 and CDR2: SEHNR, FQNEAQ (reference sequence). The CDR3 spans 13 residues. CDR3 region: CASSSRQGGKLFF. The CDR3 region has the DNA TGTGCCAGCAGCAGCAGACAGGGGGGGAAACTGTTTTTT.

This clone was counted once. The chain recombines TRBV4-1 with TRBJ2-1, with a tentative D call TRBD2 (6 bases). V lost 0 bases and J lost 3, with 12 bases in between. The CDR3 length is 16 residues. CDR1 is MGHRA and CDR2 is YSYEKL in the germline V gene. The CDR3 sequence is CASSQEKAGVYNEQFF. The DNA for the CDR3 is TGCGCCAGCAGCCAAGAAAAAGCGGGCGTCTACAATGAGCAGTTCTTC.

The chain recombines TRBV11-2 with TRBJ2-7, with 7 bases matching TRBD1. The CDR3 runs 17 residues. Germline CDR1 reads SGHAT; CDR2 reads FQNNGV. Trimming at V came to 1 base and at J to 2 bases, leaving 11 bases not matched to a gene. CDR3 bases: TGTGCCAGCAGCTTAGGGCCCCGACAGGGACGCACCTACGAGCAGTACTTC. Amino acids: CASSLGPRQGRTYEQYF.

This clone appeared once. The V and J genes are TRBV6-5 and TRBJ2-5; D is possibly TRBD1 (5 bases). The J call may be mistaken, given a closer DNA end match to TRBJ2-7. The CDR3 spans 14 residues. The germline V gene encodes CDR1 MNHEY and CDR2 SVGAGI. CDR3 amino acids: CASSRTQVSYEQYF. DNA for the CDR3: TGTGCCAGCAGTCGCACACAGGTGTCCTACGAGCAGTACTTC.

The CDR3 DNA reads TGTGCCAGCAGAGGACAGTACACTGAAGCTTTCTTT. Residues: CASRGQYTEAFF. V and J are TRBV6-6 and TRBJ1-1; possible D gene TRBD1, 6 bases. Germline-derived CDR1 and CDR2 are MNHNY and SVGAGI (reference sequence). The CDR3 has 12 amino acids. Trimming took 6 bases from V and 3 from J, leaving 8 bases between them.

The chain uses TRBV5-1 and TRBJ2-3; 8 positions match TRBD2. CDR1 is SGHRS and CDR2 is YFSETQ in the germline V gene. J gave up 1 base and V 3 bases, and 4 bases lay outside the gene matches. There are 15 residues in the CDR3. CDR3 coding DNA: TGCGCCAGCAGCTATAGCGGGGTCCGCACAGATACGCAGTATTTT. It codes for CASSYSGVRTDTQYF.

The chain carries TRBV5-1 and TRBJ2-1; 11 bases are shared with TRBD2. This CDR3 comprises 15 residues. Germline loops: CDR1 SGHRS, CDR2 YFSETQ. V dropped 5 bases and J dropped 7; count of bases not matched to a gene: 8. CDR3 protein: CASRYSGGANNEQFF. In DNA, the CDR3 is TGCGCCAGCAGATATAGCGGGGGGGCCAATAATGAGCAGTTCTTC.

This rearrangement joins TRBV11-2 to TRBJ2-7, with 8 nucleotides matching TRBD2. Looked up from germline, CDR1 is SGHAT and CDR2 is FQNNGV. V was clipped by 1 base and J by 3 bases; unmatched bases: 8. There are 16 residues in the CDR3. CDR3 sequence: CASSLARAGANYEQYF. The CDR3 DNA reads as TGTGCCAGCAGCTTAGCCCGAGCGGGGGCGAACTACGAGCAGTACTTC.

This rearrangement joins TRBV18 to TRBJ1-6, with 8 positions matching TRBD1. V was clipped by 5 bases and J by 7 bases; unmatched bases: 4. In germline, CDR1 is KGHSH, CDR2 LQKENI. The length of the CDR3 is 14 residues. CDR3 loop: CASSKDRANSPLHF. DNA for the CDR3: TGTGCCAGCTCAAAGGACAGGGCCAATTCACCCCTCCACTTT.

The V and J genes are TRBV5-4 and TRBJ2-7; no definite D call. Trimming shortened V by 2 bases and J by 5 bases, and 14 bases separated the two germline ends. CDR3 length: 14 amino acids. Germline CDR1 reads SGHNT; CDR2 reads YYREEE (reference sequence). The CDR3 DNA reads as TGTGCCAGCAGCTTTGACCTTATGGGCAACGAGCAGTACTTC. This sequence encodes CASSFDLMGNEQYF.

This clone turned up a few times. The gene calls are TRBV7-3 and TRBJ1-1, with D unresolved. The CDR3 is 14 residues long. CDR1 SGHTA and CDR2 FQGTGA come from the germline V gene. V was cut by 5 bases and J by 2 bases, with 12 bases left in between. The CDR3 DNA reads TGTGCCAGCAGCCCGGGAGGTAGTAACACTGAAGCTTTCTTT. Its translation: CASSPGGSNTEAFF. Filled out from reference TRBV7-3 and TRBJ1-1, the complete variable domain reads GAGVSQTPSNKVTEKGKYVELRCDPISGHTALYWYRQSLGQGPEFLIYFQGTGAADDSGLPNDRFFAVRPEGSVSTLKIQRTERGDSAVYLCASSPGGSNTEAFFGQGTRLTVV.

This chain connects TRBV9 to TRBJ2-7, with 7 bases lining up with TRBD1. The germline V gene encodes CDR1 SGDLS and CDR2 YYNGEE. J gave up 12 bases and V 0 bases, and 6 bases lay outside the gene matches. This CDR3 comprises 12 residues. CDR3 nucleotide sequence: TGTGCCAGCAGCGTAGGGACAGGCCCTTTGTACTTC. Amino acids: CASSVGTGPLYF.

This chain uses TRBV2 with TRBJ2-5; no reliable D call. Per the germline V gene, CDR1 is SNHLY and CDR2 is FYNNEI. Trimming cost V 7 bases and J 7 bases, with 16 bases left between them. The length of the CDR3 is 13 residues. CDR3 residues: CASKERFRVTQYF. CDR3 bases: TGTGCCAGCAAGGAACGCTTTCGGGTGACCCAGTACTTC.